This entry is about one TCR beta chain. Its antigen remains unidentified. Resections removed during corrective heart surgery provided the thymus tissue used. Congenital heart defects were the reason for the corrective surgery that the donors, healthy Finnish infants, were having. The record originates from a study of human thymus T cells. Overall study findings and caveats: Highly overlapping thymic repertoires among unrelated individuals were reported in related research. Thymic and blood repertoires seemed to favor certain V and J genes.

Only in-frame clones appear in the TCRdb table, and some are missing; sequencing was by immunoSEQ multiplex PCR. Of roughly 120,000 clones listed, around 94% are singletons. Per germline, CDR1 LGHNA and CDR2 YSLEER. V dropped 1 base and J dropped 4 bases, with 14 bases sitting between them. This CDR3 spans 16 amino acids. This receptor was taken from a boy younger than two with a congenital heart defect but otherwise immunologically healthy. The chain recombines TRBV4-3 with TRBJ2-1; D may be TRBD1 (7 bases). The sample was thymus tissue. CDR3 bases: TGCGCCAGCAGCCAAGGGGGGGACAGTCCTTACAATGAGCAGTTCTTC. As protein: CASSQGGDSPYNEQFF.